The 17 T cell receptor beta chains below come from one sample, sequenced in a study of cytomegalovirus exposure and HLA in healthy donors (dated by TCRdb to about 2017). Libraries came from the immunoSEQ multiplex PCR assay. For the multiplex PCR, a mixture combining 60 forward primers for TCR Vbeta segments and 13 reverse primers for TCR Jbeta segments was used. As stored in TCRdb, this immuneACCESS dataset retains in-frame rearrangements with V and J assigned. A fraction of the clones does not appear; measured against another copy, unresolved V genes explain less than half of the discrepancy, and the remainder lacks a known reason. The sample contains 140,000 to 150,000 clones, about three quarters of them found a single time. Of the sample, 3% to 5% is held by the ten largest clones. Material for sequencing was PBMCs. The receptors were sampled from a male donor in good health and CMV-seronegative.

The CDR3 spells CASSGQGGIKDEQFF. The CDR3 DNA follows: TGTGCCAGCTCTGGACAGGGCGGGATTAAGGATGAGCAGTTCTTC. V usage is TRBV18 and J usage is TRBJ2-1; 8 nucleotides agree with TRBD1. The CDR3 extends over 15 amino acids. Germline V gene data show CDR1 as KGHSH and CDR2 as LQKENI. V lost 6 bases, J lost 8 bases, and 12 bases stayed unmatched.

The V call is TRBV21-1, the J call TRBJ1-2; TRBD1 is the table's D call, not checked against the DNA. TRBV21-1 is listed as a pseudogene. CDR3 size: 12 residues. In DNA, the CDR3 is TGTGCCAGCAGGGACAGTTACTATGGCTACACCTTC. Translation: CASRDSYYGYTF.

This chain joins TRBV10-1 and TRBJ2-7, with a weak D call TRBD1 (6 bases). Per germline, CDR1 WNHNN and CDR2 SYGVQD (reference sequence). The CDR3 extends over 18 amino acids. Between the trimmed V and J ends, which lost 0 bases and 2 bases, there was a span of 20 bases. In DNA, the CDR3 is TGCGCCAGCAGTGAGTCGACGACTCGAGGGACATTTGCCTACGAGCAGTACTTC. Translation gives CASSESTTRGTFAYEQYF.

This rearrangement joins TRBV20-1 to TRBJ2-5; tentatively, D is TRBD2 (5 bases). This CDR3 comprises 11 residues. CDR1 and CDR2 (germline): DFQATT, SNEGSKA (reference sequence). Trimming took off 5 bases at V and 5 bases at J, with 9 bases between the two ends. CDR3 nucleotides: TGCAGTGCTGGACTCGGGGAGACCCAGTACTTC. Protein product: CSAGLGETQYF.

The chain carries TRBV7-3 and TRBJ2-2, with 9 bases matching TRBD2. CDR3 length: 20 residues. Germline values: CDR1 SGHTA, CDR2 FQGTGA. The V and J ends lost 5 bases and 0 bases, in that order; junction bases with no gene match: 16. Written as DNA, the CDR3 is TGTGCCAGCAGCGCGGGGTTGAGCGGGGGGTTCCCCGCGAACACCGGGGAGCTGTTTTTT. Translating gives CASSAGLSGGFPANTGELFF.

The chain uses TRBV19 and TRBJ1-1, with 9 bases matching TRBD1. Per germline, CDR1 LNHDA and CDR2 SQIVND (reference sequence). V lost 3 bases to trimming and J lost 1 base; unmatched junction nucleotides: 12. The CDR3 covers 18 residues. The CDR3 nucleotides are TGTGCCAGTAGTATCTGGGGTAGAGGGACAGGGACGAACACTGAAGCTTTCTTT. Protein sequence: CASSIWGRGTGTNTEAFF.

J is TRBJ1-1 and V is TRBV6-5, with a possible D match to TRBD1 (6 bases). CDR1 is MNHEY and CDR2 is SVGAGI in the germline V gene. The CDR3 totals 11 residues. Between the trimmed V and J ends, which lost 6 bases and 6 bases, there was a span of 8 bases. In DNA form, the CDR3 reads TGTGCCAGCAGACAGGGTCCTGAAGCTTTCTTT. Its translation is CASRQGPEAFF.

This clone showed up just a few times. Here the CDR3 DNA reads TGTGCCAGCAGCCCTGAGGGAGGCAACGTTTCACCCCTCCACTTT. Protein sequence: CASSPEGGNVSPLHF. The chain employs TRBV7-9 and TRBJ1-6; D not resolved. The V end lost 5 bases, the J end lost 9 bases, and 17 bases lay between the germline ends. The CDR3 is 15 residues long. Germline lookup yields CDR1 SEHNR and CDR2 FQNEAQ (reference sequence).

The V gene is TRBV6-8, the J gene TRBJ1-2, with 8 bases identical to TRBD1. V was pared by 3 bases and J by 7 bases, with 10 bases of the junction left unmatched. Germline assignment: CDR1 MNHGY and CDR2 SAAAGT. The CDR3 sequence is 15 residues long. The CDR3 DNA sequence: TGTGCCAGCAGTTATGCGGGACAGGAATACTCTGGCTACACCTTC. This sequence encodes CASSYAGQEYSGYTF.

For the CDR3, the DNA is TGTGCCAGCACCCAAAGGGGGGGTTCTGAAGCTTTCTTT. Its translation: CASTQRGGSEAFF. This chain connects TRBV27 to TRBJ1-1; D is possibly TRBD1 (6 bases). From germline, CDR1 is MNHEY and CDR2 SMNVEV (reference sequence). Between the trimmed V and J ends, which lost 7 bases and 6 bases, there was a span of 15 bases. The CDR3 contains 13 residues.

The rearrangement links TRBV9 to TRBJ2-7; D remains ambiguous. The germline V gene encodes CDR1 SGDLS and CDR2 YYNGEE. This CDR3 has 14 residues. The germline V and J ends were trimmed by 3 bases and 7 bases, with 17 bases remaining between them. The CDR3 DNA reads as TGTGCCAGCAGCGCCTCAGAAGGATCGAGGGAGCAGTACTTC. It is translated as CASSASEGSREQYF.

The V gene is TRBV7-9, the J gene TRBJ1-2, with 9 bases aligning to TRBD1. Per the germline V gene, CDR1 is SEHNR and CDR2 is FQNEAQ (reference sequence). With 4 bases clipped from V and 4 bases from J, the junction kept 10 bases outside the gene matches. The CDR3 length is 16 residues. The CDR3 here is CASSSPGQGGFYGYTF. The CDR3 DNA reads as TGTGCCAGCAGCTCTCCGGGACAGGGCGGATTCTATGGCTACACCTTC.

In DNA form, the CDR3 reads TGTGCCATCAGTGAGTTGGGACAGGGGATCTACAATGAGCAGTTCTTC. Encoded protein: CAISELGQGIYNEQFF. The chain joins TRBV10-3 to TRBJ2-1, with TRBD1 matching 10 bases. The germline V gene encodes CDR1 ENHRY and CDR2 SYGVKD. The CDR3 totals 16 residues. The ends lost 1 base at V and 3 bases at J; junction bases unmatched: 3.

To note about this clone: A junction boundary mismatches the germline segment, possibly from a read error. The CDR3, as DNA: TGTTCCAGCAGCGTCCCCGGGACAGGGTTTAGGAGGACTGAAGCTTTCTTT. It yields the protein CSSSVPGTGFRRTEAFF. The chain joins TRBV7-9 to TRBJ1-1, with TRBD1 matching 9 bases. Per the germline V gene, CDR1 is SEHNR and CDR2 is FQNEAQ (reference sequence). This CDR3 region has 17 residues.

This sequence joins TRBV7-3 and TRBJ1-1; 7 bases are shared with TRBD1. CDR1 and CDR2 from the germline V gene are SGHTA and FQGTGA. Losses at the gene ends were 4 bases for V and 1 base for J; bases not matched to a gene: 3. The CDR3 is 14 residues long. Written as DNA, the CDR3 is TGTGCCAGCAGCTCTCACAGGGGGAACACTGAAGCTTTCTTT. Its protein is CASSSHRGNTEAFF.

For this clone: Germline is not matched at one junction end, which may reflect a read error. The chain couples TRBV7-7 to TRBJ2-1; 9 bases fit TRBD2. The CDR3 sequence is 15 residues long. Per germline, CDR1 SSHAT and CDR2 FNYEAQ (reference sequence). The CDR3, as DNA: TGTGCTAGCAGCTTAATGGCGGGGGGGATCGATGAGCAGTTCTTC. This translates into CASSLMAGGIDEQFF. The full variable domain, completed using reference TRBV7-7 and TRBJ2-1, is GAGVSQSPRYKVTKRGQDVTLRCDPISSHATLYWYQQALGQGPEFLTYFNYEAQPDKSGLPSDRFSAERPEGSISTLTIQRTEQRDSAMYRCASSLMAGGIDEQFFGPGTRLTVL.

The chain's CDR3 is CASSQPGQGIYEQYF. The CDR3 DNA reads TGTGCCAGCAGCCAACCGGGACAGGGAATTTACGAGCAGTACTTC. This chain links TRBV14 with TRBJ2-7; 9 bases are shared with TRBD1. Germline values: CDR1 SGHDN, CDR2 FVKESK. The V and J ends lost 2 bases and 4 bases, in that order; junction bases with no gene match: 6. This CDR3 is 15 amino acids long.